This T cell receptor beta chain was identified during a study of siplizumab effects on memory and regulatory T cells. The assay covered some 100,000 TCR templates per sample. The table came from immunoSEQ multiplex PCR; TCRdb's copy has only in-frame clones and leaves some out. The sample consists of about 15,000 clones, roughly 40% of them appearing once. Turning to this clone: Its target is not known.

Researchers cocultured the mixed lymphocyte reaction cells at 37°C for around 6 days. The clonotype originates from a human donor in good health; the cells came from an allogeneic mixed lymphocyte reaction. Some clones in this sample may be carry-over from other donors' samples. Material for sequencing was CFSE-low (dividing) CD4+ T cells sorted from an allogeneic mixed lymphocyte reaction.

The CDR3 protein is CASSLWGGYEQYF. CDR3 nucleotides: TGTGCCAGCAGTTTATGGGGTGGCTACGAGCAGTACTTC. The chain is built from TRBV6-1 and TRBJ2-7; D unresolved. The V end lost 5 bases, the J end lost 3 bases, and 11 bases lay between the germline ends. The CDR3 consists of 13 residues. Germline assignment: CDR1 MNHNS and CDR2 SASEGT.